This is a list of T cell receptor beta chains from one sample in a study of blood T cell repertoires in COVID-19. Sequencing was performed with immunoSEQ multiplex PCR; in TCRdb, only in-frame clones are kept and a portion is missing. The table has hundreds of thousands of clones, approximately 90% seen once. The source material was peripheral blood. These receptors originate from a man aged 35 to 55 with acute or convalescent COVID-19. Both conserved end residues are part of each CDR3. The order of the fields is CDR3 protein, CDR3 DNA, clone size, J gene, D gene, V gene. The D gene is left open where the match is weak. Only part of the rows carry a size: once, few, many, or a class if the clone is expanded.

cdr3_aa: CASSRASEQFF
cdr3_nt: TGTGCCAGCAGCCGAGCTAGTGAGCAGTTCTTC
clone_size: NA
j_call: TRBJ2-1
d_call: NA
v_call: TRBV11-2

cdr3_aa: CASSVSGGATVEQYF
cdr3_nt: TGTGCCAGCAGTGTTAGCGGGGGGGCCACCGTCGAGCAGTACTTC
clone_size: NA
j_call: TRBJ2-7
d_call: TRBD2
v_call: TRBV2

cdr3_aa: CASSLDGAGGNYGYTF
cdr3_nt: TGTGCCAGCAGCTTAGATGGAGCAGGGGGCAACTATGGCTACACCTTC
clone_size: once
j_call: TRBJ1-2
d_call: TRBD1
v_call: TRBV11-2

cdr3_aa: CSARATGDTEAFF
cdr3_nt: TGCAGCGCCCGAGCGACAGGGGACACTGAAGCTTTCTTT
clone_size: NA
j_call: TRBJ1-1
d_call: TRBD1
v_call: TRBV29-1

cdr3_aa: CASSQVTGGAGYEQYF
cdr3_nt: TGTGCCAGCAGCCAGGTGACAGGGGGCGCAGGTTACGAGCAGTACTTC
clone_size: once
j_call: TRBJ2-7
d_call: TRBD1
v_call: TRBV5-8

cdr3_aa: CTSSQDGARGNTEAFF
cdr3_nt: TGCACCAGCAGCCAAGACGGAGCTAGGGGAAACACTGAAGCTTTCTTT
clone_size: NA
j_call: TRBJ1-1
d_call: NA
v_call: TRBV1

cdr3_aa: CASSLVTGAPDTQYF
cdr3_nt: TGTGCCAGCAGCTTAGTCACAGGGGCCCCAGATACGCAGTATTTT
clone_size: NA
j_call: TRBJ2-3
d_call: TRBD1
v_call: TRBV7-8

cdr3_aa: CASSSDSWDYGYTF
cdr3_nt: TGCGCCAGCAGCTCAGACAGCTGGGACTATGGCTACACCTTC
clone_size: NA
j_call: TRBJ1-2
d_call: NA
v_call: TRBV5-1

cdr3_aa: CASSPTTYEQYF
cdr3_nt: TGTGCCAGCAGCCCCACTACGTACGAGCAGTACTTC
clone_size: NA
j_call: TRBJ2-7
d_call: NA
v_call: TRBV2

cdr3_aa: CASSQPGWGGGTEAFF
cdr3_nt: TGCGCCAGCAGCCAACCAGGGTGGGGCGGTGGGACTGAAGCTTTCTTT
clone_size: NA
j_call: TRBJ1-1
d_call: NA
v_call: TRBV4-1

cdr3_aa: CASGSRDRGHDTQYF
cdr3_nt: TGCGCCAGCGGATCCCGGGACAGGGGGCATGATACGCAGTATTTT
clone_size: NA
j_call: TRBJ2-3
d_call: TRBD1
v_call: TRBV5-1

cdr3_aa: CASSHAQGDGYTF
cdr3_nt: TGTGCCAGCAGCCACGCACAGGGAGATGGCTACACCTTC
clone_size: NA
j_call: TRBJ1-2
d_call: NA
v_call: TRBV4-2

cdr3_aa: CSVGQDSYEQYF
cdr3_nt: TGCAGCGTTGGACAGGATTCCTACGAGCAGTACTTC
clone_size: NA
j_call: TRBJ2-7
d_call: NA
v_call: TRBV29-1

cdr3_aa: CASAPWGGQETQYF
cdr3_nt: TGTGCCAGTGCGCCATGGGGAGGCCAAGAGACCCAGTACTTC
clone_size: NA
j_call: TRBJ2-5
d_call: NA
v_call: TRBV19

cdr3_aa: CASSPPTAGAFSGNTIYF
cdr3_nt: TGTGCCAGCAGCCCCCCGACGGCAGGGGCCTTCTCTGGAAACACCATATATTTT
clone_size: NA
j_call: TRBJ1-3
d_call: NA
v_call: TRBV3-1/TRBV3-2

cdr3_aa: CASGLRGRSSYNEQFF
cdr3_nt: TGTGCTAGTGGTTTGAGGGGCCGGAGCTCCTACAATGAGCAGTTCTTC
clone_size: NA
j_call: TRBJ2-1
d_call: NA
v_call: TRBV12-5

cdr3_aa: CASRRGGNEKLFF
cdr3_nt: TGTGCCAGCCGTCGGGGGGGTAATGAAAAACTGTTTTTT
clone_size: NA
j_call: TRBJ1-4
d_call: NA
v_call: TRBV2

cdr3_aa: CASSGGLGSGYTF
cdr3_nt: TGTGCCTCAAGTGGGGGACTTGGGAGTGGCTACACCTTC
clone_size: once
j_call: TRBJ1-2
d_call: NA
v_call: TRBV24-1

cdr3_aa: CASSSPGQPQHF
cdr3_nt: TGTGCCAGCAGTTCCCCAGGACAGCCCCAGCATTTT
clone_size: NA
j_call: TRBJ1-5
d_call: NA
v_call: TRBV28

cdr3_aa: CASSPQGAGGPDGYTF
cdr3_nt: TGTGCCAGCTCACCACAAGGAGCAGGGGGCCCCGATGGCTACACCTTC
clone_size: NA
j_call: TRBJ1-2
d_call: TRBD1
v_call: TRBV18

cdr3_aa: CASSSPGAGNTGELFF
cdr3_nt: TGTGCCAGCAGCTCACCCGGAGCGGGAAACACCGGGGAGCTGTTTTTT
clone_size: NA
j_call: TRBJ2-2
d_call: TRBD2
v_call: TRBV5-4

cdr3_aa: CASSSRNTEAFF
cdr3_nt: TGTGCCAGCAGTTCGCGTAACACTGAAGCTTTCTTT
clone_size: NA
j_call: TRBJ1-1
d_call: NA
v_call: TRBV27